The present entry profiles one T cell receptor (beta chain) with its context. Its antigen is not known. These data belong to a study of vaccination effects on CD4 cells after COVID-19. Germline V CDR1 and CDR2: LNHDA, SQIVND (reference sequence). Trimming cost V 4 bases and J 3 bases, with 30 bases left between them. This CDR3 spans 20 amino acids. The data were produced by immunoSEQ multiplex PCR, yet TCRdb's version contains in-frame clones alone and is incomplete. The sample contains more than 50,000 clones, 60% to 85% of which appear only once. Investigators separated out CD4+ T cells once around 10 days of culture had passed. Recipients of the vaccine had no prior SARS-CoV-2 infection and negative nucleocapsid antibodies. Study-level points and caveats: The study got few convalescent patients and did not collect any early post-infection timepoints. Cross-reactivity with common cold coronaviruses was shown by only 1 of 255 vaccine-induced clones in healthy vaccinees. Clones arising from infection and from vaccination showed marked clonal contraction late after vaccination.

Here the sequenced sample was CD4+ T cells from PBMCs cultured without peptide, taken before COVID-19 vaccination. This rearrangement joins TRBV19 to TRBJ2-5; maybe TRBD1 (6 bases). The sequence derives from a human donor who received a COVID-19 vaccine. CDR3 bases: TGTGCCAGTAGTAGAGGGGATATAGGAGCTAGGGTTACAGGGAAAGAGACCCAGTACTTC. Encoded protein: CASSRGDIGARVTGKETQYF.